This TCR beta chain comes out of a study of shared clonotypes between healthy human individuals (dated by TCRdb to 2018 to 2020). For the study in its entirety: The cohort included a few men and a couple of women between 18 and 49 years of age. For each donor, three plates each were used for CD4 naive and CD4 memory, two plates were used for CD8 naive, and one plate was used for CD8 memory. To estimate repertoire size and how much clonotypes are shared between individuals, the study performed deep sequencing of blood TCR repertoires from about five healthy adults. Different laboratories and diverse techniques were used to prepare libraries and sequence TCR repertoires, to increase sequencing depth and limit assay-specific biases. Per donor, leukapheresis produced somewhere between about 0.8 and 9 billion PBMCs. Beyond this particular receptor, the publication reports: Compared with non-shared clonotypes, the clonotypes found in all four sorted-subset donors had higher generation probabilities. Because the study included a small number of donors, the genetic and exposure-history diversity represented was limited. Even with the large sequencing depth, rarefaction of the sorted-subset datasets indicated that sequencing was incomplete. Sampling was limited to blood, and TCR repertoires in tissue likely differ from TCR repertoires in blood. Pairwise subsampling indicated that sequencing depth was expected to affect the degree of clonotype sharing among donors. Approximately 5% of naive CD4, 3.5% of naive CD8, roughly 2.4% of memory CD4, and about 0.4% of memory CD8 clonotypes were shared across a handful of donors. Larger estimated clonotype richness was generally found for naive subsets than for memory subsets.

Using the deep immunoSEQ assay, multiplex PCR amplified TCR CDR3 regions from genomic DNA. Extracted genomic DNA from each cell subset was spread evenly across all wells of several immunoSEQ 96-well plates, with each plate serving as a replicate. For sorted subsets, 150 to 200 ng genomic DNA, equal to 30,000 to 35,000 T cell genomes, was loaded into each replicate PCR. The purified libraries were quantified using a Qubit 3.0 fluorometer, sized with a Bioanalyzer 2100, and then quantified again using the KAPA Library Quantification kit. Every immunoSEQ 96-well plate was sequenced on a separate single-read 150-cycle Illumina NextSeq 550 flow cell. In the original analysis: The immunoSEQ output contained only junctional sequences without quality scores, so filtering could not match that applied to full-length reads. To assign V/J genes and CDR3, sequences were annotated using PyIR, a Python wrapper for IgBLAST v1.9, with IMGT germline references. Reads were filtered out if the reads had weak V/J assignments (E-value above 1e-6), no CDR3, stop codons, out-of-frame junctions, or ambiguous translated residues. V3J clonotypes were defined as sequences sharing an identical inferred V gene, J gene, and CDR3 amino acid sequence. To compute the percentage overlap between repertoires, the number of shared unique clonotypes was divided by the size of the smaller repertoire. RTK rarefaction, the Chao1 estimator, and Recon v2.1 estimates of unobserved clonotypes were used to assess repertoire richness. Generation probabilities were computed with OLGA for all TCRbeta clonotypes obtained by the gDNA method from a handful of donors. TCRdb provides this immuneACCESS table in a form limited to in-frame rearrangements. Some clones are lacking; in checked studies, under half of them reflect an unresolved V gene, and why the rest are absent is not known. The DNA was the basis for D and trimming; V, J and clone size are from that table. The sample records about 2 million clones, 90% to 95% of which are singletons. The ten largest clonotypes hold 0.1% to 0.15% of the sample.

Comments on this clone: This receptor's antigen is unknown. Per-nucleotide qualities are absent, and no much larger clonotype sits a single base away.

The donors were healthy, HIV-negative adults who had no recently reported acute infections or vaccinations. All donors were Caucasian adults living in Nashville, Tennessee, USA. CD4+ T cells were enriched by magnetic negative selection, after which naive cells were positively selected on CD45RA and the negative fraction was taken as the memory subset. After blood collection by leukapheresis, PBMCs were isolated using Ficoll-Histopaque density gradient centrifugation and then cryopreserved in the vapor phase of liquid nitrogen. Purity and quantity of every magnetically sorted T cell population were checked by analytical flow cytometry. Genomic DNA was isolated from each sorted fraction and quantified by UV absorbance on a Nanodrop 2000c. The germline V and J ends show losses of 6 bases and 4 bases respectively, and no gene match explains 5 bases of the junction. CDR1 and CDR2 (MGHRA, YSYEKL) derive from the germline V gene. From the cysteine up to the phenylalanine, the CDR3 has a length of 14 residues. Only CDR3 DNA remains: 42 bases, in frame from the first base.

Material: naive CD4+ T cells sorted from blood. In light of the paper, this sample's cell subset or site label describes: CD45RA+ positively selected. The clonotype originates from a man younger than 30 in good health. The chain is encoded by TRBV4-1 joined to TRBJ2-1, and 8 junction bases match TRBD2. The CDR3 here reads CASSSGTSYNEQFF. The DNA sequence is TGCGCCAGCAGTTCCGGGACTAGTTACAATGAGCAGTTCTTC.